This T cell receptor beta chain was recorded in a study of T cell changes during pregnancy in multiple sclerosis. Sequencing was performed with immunoSEQ multiplex PCR; in TCRdb, only in-frame clones are kept and a portion is missing. The data show approximately 37,000 clones, 70% to 90% seen once. CDR1 and CDR2 (germline): SNHLY, FYNNEI. This CDR3 has 13 amino acids. Trimming cost V 6 bases and J 8 bases; bases outside gene matches: 4. This clone was detected only once. Sequenced here: CD8+ T cells from peripheral blood mononuclear cells, sampled in the first trimester of pregnancy. The source of this sequence is a female donor with multiple sclerosis, enrolled in a pregnancy study. The V gene is TRBV2, the J gene TRBJ1-2, with TRBD1 matching 12 bases. CDR3 bases: TGTGCCAGCAGGGGACAGGGGGCGAGGGGCTACACCTTC. This encodes CASRGQGARGYTF.